The TCR beta chain under discussion was sequenced for a study of T cell changes during pregnancy in multiple sclerosis. The CDR3 covers 16 residues. V dropped 5 bases and J dropped 2; count of bases not matched to a gene: 9. Germline loops: CDR1 MRHNA, CDR2 SNTAGT. The method was immunoSEQ multiplex PCR; TCRdb's version includes in-frame clones alone and lacks a portion of them. The table lists approximately 51,000 clones, 85% to 95% of them singletons, with just under 0.6% in the top ten. The TCR comes from a female donor with multiple sclerosis, enrolled in a pregnancy study. The chain combines TRBV6-4 with TRBJ2-3; 8 bases line up with TRBD1. Specimen: CD4+ T cells from peripheral blood mononuclear cells, collected in the second trimester of pregnancy. CDR3 amino acids: CASSPGQEVNTDTQYF. CDR3 coding DNA: TGTGCCAGCAGTCCGGGACAGGAGGTTAACACAGATACGCAGTATTTT.